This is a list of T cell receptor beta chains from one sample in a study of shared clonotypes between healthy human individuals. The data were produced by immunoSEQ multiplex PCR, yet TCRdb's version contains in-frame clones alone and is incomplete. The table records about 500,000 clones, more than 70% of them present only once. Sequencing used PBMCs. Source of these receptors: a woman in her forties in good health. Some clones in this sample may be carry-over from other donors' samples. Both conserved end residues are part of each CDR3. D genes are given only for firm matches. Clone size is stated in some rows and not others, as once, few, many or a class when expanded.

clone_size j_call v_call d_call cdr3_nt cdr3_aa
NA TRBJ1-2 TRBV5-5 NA TGTGCCAGCAGCTTGGCAATAGGGGATAACTATGGCTACACCTTC CASSLAIGDNYGYTF
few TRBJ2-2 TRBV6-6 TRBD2 TGTGCCAGCAGCCAGAGCGGGAGGGCCGTCACCGGGGAGCTGTTTTTT CASSQSGRAVTGELFF
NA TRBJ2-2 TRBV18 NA TGTGCCAGCTCACCACCTAGCCAGCTATCGCCCACCGGGGAGCTGTTTTTT CASSPPSQLSPTGELFF
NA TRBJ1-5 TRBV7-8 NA TGTGCCAGCAGTGGGACCCGGGACCCCCGTGGTCAGCCCCAGCATTTT CASSGTRDPRGQPQHF
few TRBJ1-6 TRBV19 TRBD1 TGTGCCAGTAGTGTGACAGGGCGAAATTCACCCCTCCACTTT CASSVTGRNSPLHF
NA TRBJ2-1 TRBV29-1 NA TGCAGCGTTGAAGGGAGACGATACAATGAGCAGTTCTTC CSVEGRRYNEQFF
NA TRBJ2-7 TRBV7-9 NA TGTGCCAGCAGCCAGGGTGACAGCTCGGCCTACGAGCAGTACTTC CASSQGDSSAYEQYF
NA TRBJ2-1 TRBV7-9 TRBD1 TGTGCCAGCAGCTCGGACAGGGGGCATAAGAACAATGAGCAGTTCTTC CASSSDRGHKNNEQFF
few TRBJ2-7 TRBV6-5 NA TGTGCCAGCAGTTACTCGCCTACTCAGAGCTCCTACGAGCAGTACTTC CASSYSPTQSSYEQYF
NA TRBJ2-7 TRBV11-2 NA TGTGCCAGCAGCCACGGACTGTCGAGCTCCTACGAGCAGTACTTC CASSHGLSSSYEQYF
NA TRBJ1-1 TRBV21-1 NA TGTGCCAGCAGCAAAACCGGGCACAGGGAAATTCTGAACACTGAAGCTTTCTTT CASSKTGHREILNTEAFF
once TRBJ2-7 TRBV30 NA TGTGCCTGGAGTGTACGCCCGGGCGGGGCCTACGAGCAGTACTTC CAWSVRPGGAYEQYF
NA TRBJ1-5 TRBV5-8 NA TGTGCCAGCAGCTTGGTCAGGAATCAGCCCCAGCATTTT CASSLVRNQPQHF
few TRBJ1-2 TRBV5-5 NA TGTGCCAGCAGCTTGGCAGGTTGGAGGATGAACTATGGCTACACCTTC CASSLAGWRMNYGYTF
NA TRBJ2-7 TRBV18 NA TGTGCCAGCTCACCACAGACTCCGGGGGACGAGCAGTACTTC CASSPQTPGDEQYF
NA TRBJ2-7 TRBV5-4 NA TGTGCCAGCAGCTTGGCCCCGACCGGGGGCCTTTTAAGCTCCTACGAGCAGTACTTC CASSLAPTGGLLSSYEQYF
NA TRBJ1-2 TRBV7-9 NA TGTGCCAGCAGCACACCCGGGGCAGTCTATGGCTACACCTTC CASSTPGAVYGYTF
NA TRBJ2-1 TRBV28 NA TGTGCCAGCAGTTTACTAGAGGGAGTAGTGAATGAGCAGTTCTTC CASSLLEGVVNEQFF
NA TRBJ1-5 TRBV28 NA TGTGCCAGCAGTTTGGGTATTCAGCCCCAGCATTTT CASSLGIQPQHF
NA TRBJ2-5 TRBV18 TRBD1 TGTGCCAGCTCACCACCGCCGATAACAGGGGTTCGGGAGACCCAGTACTTC CASSPPPITGVRETQYF
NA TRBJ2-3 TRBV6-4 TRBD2 TGTGCCAGCAGTGACTCGGCTAGCGGGGGAGATACGCAGTATTTT CASSDSASGGDTQYF
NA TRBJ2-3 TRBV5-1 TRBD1 TGCGCCAGCAGCTCCCCCAGGGGGCGTAGCACAGATACGCAGTATTTT CASSSPRGRSTDTQYF
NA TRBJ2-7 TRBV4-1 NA TGCGCCAGCAGCCAAGGTCTCTCCTACGAGCAGTACTTC CASSQGLSYEQYF
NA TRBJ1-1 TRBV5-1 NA TGCGCCAGCAGCTTGGAGGGCCCACAGGGGAACACTGAAGCTTTCTTT CASSLEGPQGNTEAFF
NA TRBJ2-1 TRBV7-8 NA TGTGCCAGCAGTCCTCCCGGGACTGGGAGGAATGAGCAGTTCTTC CASSPPGTGRNEQFF
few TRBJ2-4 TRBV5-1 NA TGCGCCAGCAGTTTGGGGGGAGCCAAAAACATTCAGTACTTC CASSLGGAKNIQYF
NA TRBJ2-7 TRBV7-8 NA TGTGCCAGCAGCCCGGAGGCGCGGGGCCTCTCCTACGAGCAGTACTTC CASSPEARGLSYEQYF
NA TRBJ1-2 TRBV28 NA TGTGCTAGCAGTTTCGCGACAGCCTATGGCTACACCTTC CASSFATAYGYTF
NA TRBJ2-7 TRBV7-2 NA TGTGCCAGCAGCATAAGGGCGGAAAGCTCCTACGAGCAGTACTTC CASSIRAESSYEQYF
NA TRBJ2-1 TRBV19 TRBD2 TGTGCCTCTGCCCTAGGGCTAGCGGGAGTTTCGGAGCAGTTCTTC CASALGLAGVSEQFF
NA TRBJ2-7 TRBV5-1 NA TGCGCCAGCAGCTTTCAGGACAGATTCTCCTACGAGCAGTACTTC CASSFQDRFSYEQYF
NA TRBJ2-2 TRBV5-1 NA TGCGCCAGCAGCTTGGGGGCAAGGGAACCAACCGGGGAGCTGTTTTTT CASSLGAREPTGELFF
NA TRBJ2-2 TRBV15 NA TGTGCCACCAGCAGTATGGGCGGGGAGCTGTTTTTT CATSSMGGELFF
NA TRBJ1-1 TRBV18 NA TGTGCCAGCTCACCCATGGGTGGGGAGAACACTGAAGCTTTCTTT CASSPMGGENTEAFF
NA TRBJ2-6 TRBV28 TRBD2 TGTGCCAGCAGTTTTACGACTAGCGGGCCTGGGGCCAACGTCCTGACTTTC CASSFTTSGPGANVLTF
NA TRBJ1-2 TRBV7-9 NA TGTGCCAGCAGCCCCCCGCTTCTAGGCTATGGCTACACCTTC CASSPPLLGYGYTF
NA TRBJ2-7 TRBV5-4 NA TGTGCCAGCAGCTTGGAGCCAGCGGGCCGACCCTACGAGCAGTACTTC CASSLEPAGRPYEQYF
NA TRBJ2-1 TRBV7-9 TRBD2 TGTGCCAGCAGCTTAGGTAACAGCGGGAACTACAATGAGCAGTTCTTC CASSLGNSGNYNEQFF
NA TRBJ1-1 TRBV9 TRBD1 TGTGCCAGCAGCGTAGAGTGGACAGGGGGCACAACTTTCTTT CASSVEWTGGTTFF
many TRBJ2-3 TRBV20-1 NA TGCAGTGCTAGCGGGTATACGCAGTATTTT CSASGYTQYF
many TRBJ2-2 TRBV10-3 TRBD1 TGTGCCATCAGTGGCACGGGGGGACAGGGCGCCGGGGAGCTGTTTTTT CAISGTGGQGAGELFF
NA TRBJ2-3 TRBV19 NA TGTGCCAGTAATGAGGGTAGCACAGATACGCAGTATTTT CASNEGSTDTQYF
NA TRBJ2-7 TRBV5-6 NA TGTGCCAGCAGCTTGTTTCTTCCAGGGCTAACCTACGAGCAGTACTTC CASSLFLPGLTYEQYF
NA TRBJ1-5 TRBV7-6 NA TGTGCCAGCAGCTTCCGCAATCAGCCCCAGCATTTT CASSFRNQPQHF
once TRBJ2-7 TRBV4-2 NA TGTGCCAGCAGCCAACCCCTTGGGGGTCGCTCCTACGAGCAGTACTTC CASSQPLGGRSYEQYF
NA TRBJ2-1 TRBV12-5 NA TGTGCTAGTGGTCAAGCAGGAGGGGGCACCTACAATGAGCAGTTCTTC CASGQAGGGTYNEQFF
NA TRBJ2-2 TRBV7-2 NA TGTGCCAGCAGCTTAGCGGGGGGCTACACCGGGGAGCTGTTTTTT CASSLAGGYTGELFF
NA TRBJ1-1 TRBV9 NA TGTGCCAGCAGCGTAGAGGGAGGTACTGAAGCTTTCTTT CASSVEGGTEAFF
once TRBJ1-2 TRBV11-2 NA TGTGCCAGCAGTCCCGGTGGGTATGGCTACACCTTC CASSPGGYGYTF
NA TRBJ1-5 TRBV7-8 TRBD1 TGTGCCAGCAGCATGTGGACAGGGGGGAATCAGCCCCAGCATTTT CASSMWTGGNQPQHF